Shown below are 9 T cell receptor beta chains from a single sample sequenced in a study of cytomegalovirus exposure and HLA in healthy donors. Primers: 60 Vbeta forward and 13 Jbeta reverse. Generated by immunoSEQ multiplex PCR, the TCRdb table keeps only in-frame clones and is missing some. The sample holds 110,000 to 150,000 clones, roughly three quarters seen once. The specimen was PBMCs. Source of these receptors: a female donor in good health and CMV-seronegative.

DNA of the CDR3: TGTGCCAGCAGCCCCTTCAACAGGGAAGCCTACGAGCAGTACTTC. Amino acid sequence: CASSPFNREAYEQYF. The rearrangement links TRBV7-2 to TRBJ2-7; D is perhaps TRBD1 (6 bases). Per the germline V gene, CDR1 is SGHTA and CDR2 is FQGNSA. The V gene lost 5 bases and the J gene lost 2 bases, with 16 bases spanning the gap. The CDR3 contains 15 residues.

The chain has TRBV5-1 and TRBJ2-5, with D possibly TRBD1 on 5 matching bases. The CDR3 consists of 14 residues. The germline V and J ends were trimmed by 2 bases and 4 bases, with 12 bases remaining between them. Germline lookup yields CDR1 SGHRS and CDR2 YFSETQ. CDR3 bases: TGCGCCAGCAGCTTCACAGGTGAAGGAGAGACCCAGTACTTC. It specifies CASSFTGEGETQYF.

The chain couples TRBV11-2 to TRBJ2-7; possible D gene TRBD2, 5 bases. The CDR3 contains 13 residues. V lost 5 bases and J lost 1, with 9 bases in between. CDR1 and CDR2 (germline): SGHAT, FQNNGV. CDR3 nucleotides: TGTGCCAGCAGCCTAACTAGTTCCTACGAGCAGTACTTC. Amino acid sequence: CASSLTSSYEQYF.

V gene TRBV9 combines with J gene TRBJ2-3; TRBD2 matches 7 bases. V dropped 1 base and J dropped 3; count of bases not matched to a gene: 14. The germline gives CDR1 SGDLS, CDR2 YYNGEE. This CDR3 has 18 amino acids. The CDR3 spells CASSVTGGAGPMTDTQYF. The CDR3 region has the DNA TGTGCCAGCAGCGTAACTGGGGGAGCGGGACCCATGACAGATACGCAGTATTTT.

The rearrangement joins TRBV19 to TRBJ2-7, with TRBD2 matching over 8 bases. CDR1 LNHDA and CDR2 SQIVND come from the germline V gene (reference sequence). V gave up 5 bases and J gave up 2 bases; unmatched junction bases: 14. There are 17 residues in the CDR3. The CDR3 spells CASSPPGLESAPYEQYF. Here the CDR3 DNA reads TGTGCCAGTAGTCCGCCGGGACTAGAGTCCGCCCCCTACGAGCAGTACTTC.

The chain couples TRBV13 to TRBJ2-5, with 7 bases that match TRBD1. The J call may be mistaken, given a closer DNA end match to TRBJ2-7. From germline, CDR1 is PRHDT and CDR2 FYEKMQ (reference sequence). This CDR3 spans 14 amino acids. The CDR3 here is CASSYGQVIYEQYF. The DNA of the CDR3 is TGTGCCAGCAGCTATGGACAGGTAATTTACGAGCAGTACTTC.

The gene calls are TRBV5-1 and TRBJ2-3; possible D gene TRBD2, 6 bases. The germline CDR1 and CDR2 sequences are SGHRS and YFSETQ. The CDR3 sequence is 16 residues long. V lost 3 bases to trimming and J lost 6 bases, with 20 bases between them. In DNA, the CDR3 is TGCGCCAGCAGCTATCGGGACTCCCGCGCTTTCGATACGCAGTATTTT. Translation gives CASSYRDSRAFDTQYF.

The V and J genes are TRBV6-1 and TRBJ2-5; 7 bases map to TRBD1. The germline CDR1 and CDR2 sequences are MNHNS and SASEGT. The CDR3 spans 14 residues. V shed 7 bases, J shed 4 bases, and the junction held 9 bases outside the gene matches. The CDR3 DNA reads as TGTGCCAGCACAGAGAGGGGGCGTGGAGAGACCCAGTACTTC. It yields the protein CASTERGRGETQYF.

J is TRBJ2-1 and V is TRBV19; TRBD1 agrees at 7 bases. J lost 6 bases, V lost 7 bases, and 9 bases had no gene match. The CDR3 has 14 residues. Per the germline V gene, CDR1 is LNHDA and CDR2 is SQIVND (reference sequence). In DNA form, the CDR3 reads TGTGCCAGTAACCCTACAGGGGCGGCCAATGAGCAGTTCTTC. This codes for CASNPTGAANEQFF.